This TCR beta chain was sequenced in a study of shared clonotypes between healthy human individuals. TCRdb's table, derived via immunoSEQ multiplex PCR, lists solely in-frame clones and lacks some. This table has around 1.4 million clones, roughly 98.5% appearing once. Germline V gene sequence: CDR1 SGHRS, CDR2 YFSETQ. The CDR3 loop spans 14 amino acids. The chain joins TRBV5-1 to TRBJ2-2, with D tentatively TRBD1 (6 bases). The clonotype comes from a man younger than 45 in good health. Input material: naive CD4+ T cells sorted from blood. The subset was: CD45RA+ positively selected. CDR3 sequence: CASTLVGATGELFF. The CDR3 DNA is TGCGCATCCACCCTAGTGGGGGCCACCGGGGAGCTGTTTTTT.